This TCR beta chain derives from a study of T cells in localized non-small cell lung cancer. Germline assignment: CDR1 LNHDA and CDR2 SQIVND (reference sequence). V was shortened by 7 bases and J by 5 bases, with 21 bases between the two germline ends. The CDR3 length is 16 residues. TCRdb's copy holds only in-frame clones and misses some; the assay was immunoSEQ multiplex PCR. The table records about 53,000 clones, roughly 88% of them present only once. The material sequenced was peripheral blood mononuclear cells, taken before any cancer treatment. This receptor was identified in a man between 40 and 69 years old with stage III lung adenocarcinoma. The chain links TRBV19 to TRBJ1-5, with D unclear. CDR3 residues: CASTEPGPRADQPQHF. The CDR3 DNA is TGTGCCAGTACCGAACCCGGGCCTCGAGCCGATCAGCCCCAGCATTTT. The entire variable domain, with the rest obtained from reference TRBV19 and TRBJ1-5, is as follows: DGGITQSPKYLFRKEGQNVTLSCEQNLNHDAMYWYRQDPGQGLRLIYYSQIVNDFQKGDIAEGYSVSREKKESFPLTVTSAQKNPTAFYLCASTEPGPRADQPQHFGDGTRLSIL.